This record looks at one TCR beta chain sequence and its context. Its specificity is not known. This sample is drawn from a study of cytomegalovirus exposure and HLA in healthy donors. Looked up from germline, CDR1 is SNHLY and CDR2 is FYNNEI. CDR3 size: 15 residues. With 0 bases removed from V and 4 bases from J, the gap between germline ends came to 10 bases. Whole-study findings and limits: Accurate HLA-A and HLA-B prediction from TCR beta sequences was reported for most subjects.

The study ran its PCR with 60 Vbeta and 13 Jbeta primers. Here immunoSEQ multiplex PCR was the method, and the copy in TCRdb shows in-frame clones only, minus some. Among 150,000 to 200,000 clones listed, around three quarters were seen once. Healthy bone marrow donors made up the cohort. This sequence originates from a woman between 40 and 55 years old in good health and CMV-seronegative. This chain joins TRBV2 and TRBJ1-5; maybe TRBD1 (5 bases). The sequenced sample was PBMCs. CDR3 DNA sequence: TGTGCCAGCAGTGAAGCGTCAGGGTATAATCAGCCCCAGCATTTT. It translates to CASSEASGYNQPQHF.